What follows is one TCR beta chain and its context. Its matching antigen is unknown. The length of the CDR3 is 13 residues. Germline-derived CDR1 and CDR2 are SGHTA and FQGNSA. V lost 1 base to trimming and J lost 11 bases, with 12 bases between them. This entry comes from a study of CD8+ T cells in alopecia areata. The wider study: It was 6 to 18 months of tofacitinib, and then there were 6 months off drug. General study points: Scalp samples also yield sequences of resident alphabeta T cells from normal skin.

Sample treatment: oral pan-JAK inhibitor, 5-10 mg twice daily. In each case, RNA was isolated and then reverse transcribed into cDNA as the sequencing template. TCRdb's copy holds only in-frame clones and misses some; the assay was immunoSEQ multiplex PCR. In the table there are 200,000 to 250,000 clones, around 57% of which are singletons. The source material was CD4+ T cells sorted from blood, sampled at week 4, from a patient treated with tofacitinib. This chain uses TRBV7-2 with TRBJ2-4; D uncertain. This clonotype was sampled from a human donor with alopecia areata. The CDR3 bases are TGTGCCAGCAGCTTAGGTCTTCTTAAGGTTCAGTACTTC. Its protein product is CASSLGLLKVQYF.